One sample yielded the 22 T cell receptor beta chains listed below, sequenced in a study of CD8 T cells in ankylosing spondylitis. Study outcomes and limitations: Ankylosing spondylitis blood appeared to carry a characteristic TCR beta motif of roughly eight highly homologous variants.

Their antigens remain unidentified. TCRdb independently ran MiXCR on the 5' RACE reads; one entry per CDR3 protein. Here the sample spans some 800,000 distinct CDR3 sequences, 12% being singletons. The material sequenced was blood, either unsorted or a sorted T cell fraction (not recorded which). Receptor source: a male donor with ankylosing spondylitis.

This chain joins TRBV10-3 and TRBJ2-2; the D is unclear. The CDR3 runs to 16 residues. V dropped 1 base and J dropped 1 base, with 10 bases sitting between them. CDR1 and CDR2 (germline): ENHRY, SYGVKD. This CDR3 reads CAISEYLTVNTGELFF. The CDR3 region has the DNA TGTGCCATCAGTGAGTATCTGACGGTGAACACCGGGGAGCTGTTTTTT.

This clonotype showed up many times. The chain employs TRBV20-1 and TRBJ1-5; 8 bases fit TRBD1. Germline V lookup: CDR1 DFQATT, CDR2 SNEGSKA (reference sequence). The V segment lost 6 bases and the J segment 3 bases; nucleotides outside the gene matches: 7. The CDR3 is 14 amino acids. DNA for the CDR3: TGCAGTGCCGGGCGGACAGGGTTCAATCAGCCCCAGCATTTT. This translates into CSAGRTGFNQPQHF.

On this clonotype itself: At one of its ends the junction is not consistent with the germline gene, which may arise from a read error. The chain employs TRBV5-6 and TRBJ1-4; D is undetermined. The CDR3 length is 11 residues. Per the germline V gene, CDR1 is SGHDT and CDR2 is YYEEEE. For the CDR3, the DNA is TGTGCCAGCAGCTCCGGACCTTCTTACCTTTTT. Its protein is CASSSGPSYLF.

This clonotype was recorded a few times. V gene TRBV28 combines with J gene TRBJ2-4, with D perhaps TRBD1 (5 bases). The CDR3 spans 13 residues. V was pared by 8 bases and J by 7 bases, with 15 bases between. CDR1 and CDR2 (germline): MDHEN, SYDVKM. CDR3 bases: TGTGCCAGCCAGGGCGAGGTAGTGAACATTCAGTACTTC. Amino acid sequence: CASQGEVVNIQYF.

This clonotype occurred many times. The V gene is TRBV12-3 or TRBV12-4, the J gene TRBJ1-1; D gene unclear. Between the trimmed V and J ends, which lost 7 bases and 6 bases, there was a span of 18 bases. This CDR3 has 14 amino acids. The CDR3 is CASTLVEGSPEAFF. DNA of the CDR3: TGTGCCAGCACACTCGTGGAAGGTTCCCCTGAAGCTTTCTTT.

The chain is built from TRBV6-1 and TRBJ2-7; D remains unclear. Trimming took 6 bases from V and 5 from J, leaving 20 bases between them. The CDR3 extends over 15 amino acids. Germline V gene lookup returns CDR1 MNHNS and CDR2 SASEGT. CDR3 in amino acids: CASRGLGGQAHEQYF. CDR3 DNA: TGTGCCAGCAGGGGCTTGGGTGGCCAGGCTCACGAGCAGTACTTC.

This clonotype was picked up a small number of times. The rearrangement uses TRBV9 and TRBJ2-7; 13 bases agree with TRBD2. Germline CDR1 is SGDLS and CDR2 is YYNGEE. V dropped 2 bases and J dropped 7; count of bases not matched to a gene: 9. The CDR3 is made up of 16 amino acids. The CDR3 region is CASSVSGTSGMGEQYF. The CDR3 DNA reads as TGTGCCAGCAGCGTTTCCGGGACTAGCGGGATGGGAGAGCAGTACTTC.

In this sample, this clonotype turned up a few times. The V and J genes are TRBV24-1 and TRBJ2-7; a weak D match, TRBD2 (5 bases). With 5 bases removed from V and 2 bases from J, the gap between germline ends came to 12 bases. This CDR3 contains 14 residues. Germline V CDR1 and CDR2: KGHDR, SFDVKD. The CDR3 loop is CATSGDSVPYEQYF. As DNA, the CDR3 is TGTGCCACCAGTGGTGATAGCGTCCCCTACGAGCAGTACTTC.

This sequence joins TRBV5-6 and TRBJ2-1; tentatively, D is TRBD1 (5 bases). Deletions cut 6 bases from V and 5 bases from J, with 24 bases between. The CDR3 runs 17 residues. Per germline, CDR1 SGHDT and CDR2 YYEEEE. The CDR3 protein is CASIWMSRGWGHNEQFF. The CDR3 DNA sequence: TGTGCCAGCATCTGGATGAGCCGCGGATGGGGCCACAATGAGCAGTTCTTC. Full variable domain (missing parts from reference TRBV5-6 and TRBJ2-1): DAGVTQSPTHLIKTRGQQVTLRCSPKSGHDTVSWYQQALGQGPQFIFQYYEEEERQRGNFPDRFSGHQFPNYSSELNVNALLLGDSALYLCASIWMSRGWGHNEQFFGPGTRLTVL.

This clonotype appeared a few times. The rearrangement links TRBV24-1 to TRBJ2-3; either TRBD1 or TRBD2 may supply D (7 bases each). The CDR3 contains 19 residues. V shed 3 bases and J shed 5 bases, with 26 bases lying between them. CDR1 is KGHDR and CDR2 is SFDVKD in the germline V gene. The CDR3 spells CATSDRGGPRDRPQDTQYF. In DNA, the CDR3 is TGTGCCACCAGTGATAGGGGGGGCCCCCGGGACAGACCACAAGATACGCAGTATTTT.

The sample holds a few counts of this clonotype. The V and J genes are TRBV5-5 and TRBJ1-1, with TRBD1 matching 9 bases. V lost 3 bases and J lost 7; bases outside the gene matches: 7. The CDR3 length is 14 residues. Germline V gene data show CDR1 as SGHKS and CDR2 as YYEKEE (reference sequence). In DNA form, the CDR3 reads TGTGCCAGCAGCTCGGCTCCGGGACAGGGTGAAGCTTTCTTT. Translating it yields CASSSAPGQGEAFF.

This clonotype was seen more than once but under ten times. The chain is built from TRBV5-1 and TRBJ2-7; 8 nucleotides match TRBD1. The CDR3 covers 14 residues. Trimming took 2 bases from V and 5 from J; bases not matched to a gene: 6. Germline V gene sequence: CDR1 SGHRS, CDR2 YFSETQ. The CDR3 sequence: CASSLVGQDDEQYF. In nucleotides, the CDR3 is TGCGCCAGCAGCTTAGTGGGACAGGACGACGAGCAGTACTTC.

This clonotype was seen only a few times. Here the CDR3 reads CASSYSNTRGTTIYEQYF. The CDR3 DNA reads TGTGCCAGCAGTTACTCCAACACTCGCGGGACGACGATCTACGAGCAGTACTTC. The V gene is TRBV6-5, the J gene TRBJ2-7; D is possibly TRBD2 (6 bases). V was clipped by 0 bases and J by 3 bases, with 21 bases between them. The CDR3 has 18 amino acids. The germline CDR1 and CDR2 sequences are MNHEY and SVGAGI.

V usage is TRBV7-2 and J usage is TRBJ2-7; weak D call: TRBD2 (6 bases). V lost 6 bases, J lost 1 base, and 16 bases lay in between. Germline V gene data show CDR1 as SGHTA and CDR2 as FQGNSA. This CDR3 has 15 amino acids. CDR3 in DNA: TGTGCCAGCAGTAGGAGGGCGGCCGATTCCTACGAGCAGTACTTC. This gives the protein CASSRRAADSYEQYF. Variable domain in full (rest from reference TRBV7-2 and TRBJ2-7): GAGVSQSPSNKVTEKGKDVELRCDPISGHTALYWYRQSLGQGLEFLIYFQGNSAPDKSGLPSDRFSAERTGGSVSTLTIQRTQQEDSAVYLCASSRRAADSYEQYFGPGTRLTVT.

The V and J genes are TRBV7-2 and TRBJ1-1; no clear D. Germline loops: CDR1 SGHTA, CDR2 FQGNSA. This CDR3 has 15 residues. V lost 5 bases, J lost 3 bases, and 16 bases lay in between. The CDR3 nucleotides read TGTGCCAGCAGCCAGCATGGTCGGAGATACACTGAAGCTTTCTTT. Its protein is CASSQHGRRYTEAFF.

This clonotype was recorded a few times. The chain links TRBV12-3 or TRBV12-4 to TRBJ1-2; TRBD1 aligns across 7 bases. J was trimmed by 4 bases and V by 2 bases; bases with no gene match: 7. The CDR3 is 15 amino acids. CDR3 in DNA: TGTGCCAGCAGTTTAAGCTCGGGACAGATCTATGGCTACACCTTC. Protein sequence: CASSLSSGQIYGYTF.

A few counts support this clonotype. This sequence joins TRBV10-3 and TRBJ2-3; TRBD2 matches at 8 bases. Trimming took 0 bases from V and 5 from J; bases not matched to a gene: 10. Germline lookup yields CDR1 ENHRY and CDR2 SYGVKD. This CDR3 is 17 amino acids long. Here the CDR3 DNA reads TGTGCCATCAGTGAGTCTTTCGGGAGGGCCGGGGAAGATACGCAGTATTTT. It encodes CAISESFGRAGEDTQYF.

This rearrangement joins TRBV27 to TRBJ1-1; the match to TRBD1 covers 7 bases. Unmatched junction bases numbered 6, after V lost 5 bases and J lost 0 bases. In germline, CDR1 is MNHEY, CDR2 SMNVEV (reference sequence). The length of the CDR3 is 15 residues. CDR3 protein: CASSGDSIMNTEAFF. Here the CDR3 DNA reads TGTGCCAGCAGTGGGGACAGTATTATGAACACTGAAGCTTTCTTT.

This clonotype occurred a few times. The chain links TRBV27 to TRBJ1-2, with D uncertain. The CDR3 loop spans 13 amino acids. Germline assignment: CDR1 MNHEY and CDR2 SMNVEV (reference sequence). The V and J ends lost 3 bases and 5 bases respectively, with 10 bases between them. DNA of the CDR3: TGTGCCAGCAGTTTTACAGACCGTTATGGCTACACCTTC. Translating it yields CASSFTDRYGYTF.

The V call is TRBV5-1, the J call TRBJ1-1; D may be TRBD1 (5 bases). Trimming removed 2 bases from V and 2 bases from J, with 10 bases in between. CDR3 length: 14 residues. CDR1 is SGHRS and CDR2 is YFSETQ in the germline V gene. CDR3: CASSLQAHNTEAFF. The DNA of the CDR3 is TGCGCCAGCAGCTTACAGGCCCACAACACTGAAGCTTTCTTT.

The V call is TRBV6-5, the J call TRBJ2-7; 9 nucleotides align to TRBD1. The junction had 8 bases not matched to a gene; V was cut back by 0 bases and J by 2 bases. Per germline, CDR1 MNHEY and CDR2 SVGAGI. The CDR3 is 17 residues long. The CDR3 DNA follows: TGTGCCAGCAGTTACTCGAAGGGGTGGACAGGGGCCTACGAGCAGTACTTC. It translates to CASSYSKGWTGAYEQYF.

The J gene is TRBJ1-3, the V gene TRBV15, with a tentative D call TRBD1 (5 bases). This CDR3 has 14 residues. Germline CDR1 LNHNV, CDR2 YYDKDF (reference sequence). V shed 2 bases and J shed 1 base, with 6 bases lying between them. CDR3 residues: CATSRRGSGNTIYF. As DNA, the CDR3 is TGTGCCACCAGCAGAAGGGGATCTGGAAACACCATATATTTT.